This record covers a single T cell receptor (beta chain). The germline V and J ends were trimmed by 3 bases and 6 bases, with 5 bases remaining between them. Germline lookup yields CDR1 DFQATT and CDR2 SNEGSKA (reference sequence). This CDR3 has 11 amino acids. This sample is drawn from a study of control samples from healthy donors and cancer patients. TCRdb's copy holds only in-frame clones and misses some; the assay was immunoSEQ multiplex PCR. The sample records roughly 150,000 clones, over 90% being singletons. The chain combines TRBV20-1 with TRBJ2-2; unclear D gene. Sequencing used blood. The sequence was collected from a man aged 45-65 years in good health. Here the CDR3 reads CSASPAGELFF. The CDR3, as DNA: TGCAGTGCTAGTCCTGCCGGGGAGCTGTTTTTT.